This T cell receptor beta chain came from a study of T cell responses to AZD1222 COVID-19 vaccine. General study findings and limits: When two AZD1222 doses had been given, Spike-specific TCR breadth and depth rose.

Clones were sequenced by immunoSEQ multiplex PCR, and TCRdb holds only the in-frame ones, with some missing. Here the sample spans roughly 65,000 clones, around nine tenths being singletons. Trimming took off 0 bases at V and 8 bases at J, with 14 bases between the two ends. From germline, CDR1 is ENHRY and CDR2 SYGVKD. The CDR3 extends over 16 amino acids. About this clone itself: Its specificity is unknown.

The sample here was peripheral blood, taken on day 0 of AZD1222 vaccination. The rearrangement uses TRBV10-3 and TRBJ1-6; perhaps TRBD1 as D (5 bases). The sequence was collected from an adult in good health. In DNA form, the CDR3 reads TGTGCCATCAGTGAGTCGACTGGGACGGAGGATTCACCCCTCCACTTT. Its protein product is CAISESTGTEDSPLHF.